This T cell receptor beta chain was recorded in a study of T cells after yellow fever vaccination. Turning to the study itself: For low cell numbers, libraries were made with SMART-Seq v4 Ultra Low Input.

This clonotype has ten or more counts. UMIs were added to TCR cDNA along with a universal primer site when it was made by 5'RACE template switching. TCRdb reprocessed the 5' RACE reads with MiXCR, giving one entry per CDR3 protein. This table has about 260,000 distinct CDR3 sequences, 3.6% appearing once. The CDR3 totals 15 residues. Germline CDR1 is SGHDN and CDR2 is FVKESK. Trimming took 6 bases from V and 2 from J; bases not matched to a gene: 3. The gene calls are TRBV14 and TRBJ2-5; 13 bases align to TRBD2. The receptor comes from a young man who received the YFV17D yellow fever vaccine. The specimen comprised PBMCs, sampled 15 days after the yellow fever booster vaccination. CDR3 sequence (DNA): TGTGCCAGCAGACTGACTAGCGGGGGGCAAGAGACCCAGTACTTC. This codes for CASRLTSGGQETQYF.